The 21 T cell receptor beta chains below were found in one sample sequenced in a study of shared clonotypes between healthy human individuals. The table came from immunoSEQ multiplex PCR; TCRdb's copy has only in-frame clones and leaves some out. Of about a million clones detected, about 75% appear once; the ten largest clones hold 1.2% to 1.5%. Sequenced: memory CD4+ T cells sorted from blood. The subset: CD45RA-negative fraction. The receptors were gathered from a young man in good health.

As regards this clone: A much bigger clone sits one base away, suggesting this may be a read error. This sequence joins TRBV7-9 and TRBJ1-4; TRBD1 matches at 7 bases. CDR3 size: 13 residues. V lost 7 bases, J lost 7 bases, and 6 bases stayed unmatched. CDR1 SEHNR and CDR2 FQNEAQ come from the germline V gene (reference sequence). The CDR3 bases are TGTGCCAGCATCGCAGGGGGTTTTGAAAAACTGTTTTTT. Translating it yields CASIAGGFEKLFF. The complete variable domain, with remaining parts taken from reference TRBV7-9 and TRBJ1-4, reads DTGVSQNPRHKITKRGQNVTFRCDPISEHNRLYWYRQTLGQGPEFLTYFQNEAQLEKSRLLSDRFSAERPKGSFSTLEIQRTEQGDSAMYLCASIAGGFEKLFFGSGTQLSVL.

The chain is built from TRBV5-1 and TRBJ1-4, with TRBD1 matching 9 bases. Germline trimming cut 3 bases from V and 5 bases from J; bases unmatched to any gene: 8. CDR3 length: 16 amino acids. Germline V gene sequence: CDR1 SGHRS, CDR2 YFSETQ. This CDR3 is CASSSQPGQGNEKLFF. In DNA form, the CDR3 reads TGCGCCAGCAGCTCACAACCGGGACAGGGAAATGAAAAACTGTTTTTT.

Concerning this clone itself: This same CDR3 is encoded by further DNA sequences in the sample. J is TRBJ1-2 and V is TRBV7-2; D might be TRBD1 (6 bases). Germline CDR1 SGHTA, CDR2 FQGNSA. The V gene lost 5 bases and the J gene lost 4 bases, with 11 bases spanning the gap. The CDR3 spans 13 residues. The CDR3 sequence: CASSPTGSYGYTF. CDR3 sequence (DNA): TGTGCCAGCAGCCCGACAGGTTCCTATGGCTACACCTTC.

The gene calls are TRBV7-9 and TRBJ1-2; D not resolved. V lost 5 bases and J lost 7, with 26 bases in between. Germline values: CDR1 SEHNR, CDR2 FQNEAQ (reference sequence). The CDR3 sequence is 17 residues long. The CDR3 sequence: CASSPDLESWRVFGYTF. In nucleotides, the CDR3 is TGTGCCAGCAGCCCAGACTTGGAAAGTTGGAGGGTATTTGGCTACACCTTC.

Only a few counts were recorded for this clone. The V gene is TRBV10-3, the J gene TRBJ1-1; D call uncertain. Per germline, CDR1 ENHRY and CDR2 SYGVKD. V gave up 0 bases and J gave up 4 bases, with 15 bases separating them. This CDR3 spans 16 amino acids. DNA for the CDR3: TGTGCCATCAGTGAGTCGCCCGGGGTTGGGAGCACTGAAGCTTTCTTT. It specifies CAISESPGVGSTEAFF.

The rearrangement uses TRBV27 and TRBJ2-7, with TRBD2 as a possible D gene (6 bases). Germline values: CDR1 MNHEY, CDR2 SMNVEV (reference sequence). V lost 7 bases to trimming and J lost 6 bases, with 13 bases between them. This CDR3 contains 12 residues. The CDR3 DNA sequence: TGTGCCAGCATCAGCCTCGGGGGCGAGCAGTACTTC. It yields the protein CASISLGGEQYF.

The chain has TRBV4-1 and TRBJ1-6; possible D gene TRBD1, 5 bases. The CDR3 runs 16 residues. Trimming pared 0 bases from V and 3 bases from J, leaving 9 bases between. Looked up from germline, CDR1 is MGHRA and CDR2 is YSYEKL. CDR3 region: CASSQEVGVYNSPLHF. The CDR3 bases are TGCGCCAGCAGCCAAGAAGTAGGGGTCTATAATTCACCCCTCCACTTT.

The J gene is TRBJ2-7, the V gene TRBV4-1; tentatively, D is TRBD1 (5 bases). V dropped 1 base and J dropped 6 bases, with 16 bases sitting between them. CDR1 is MGHRA, CDR2 YSYEKL, per germline. This CDR3 comprises 15 residues. The CDR3 reads CASSQVGQGNSEQYF. CDR3 DNA: TGCGCCAGCAGCCAAGTTGGTCAGGGTAACTCCGAGCAGTACTTC.

Comments on this clone: The same CDR3 also results from other DNA sequences found in this sample. The chain has TRBV27 and TRBJ2-7, with TRBD1 matching over 11 bases. V was clipped by 5 bases and J by 3 bases; unmatched bases: 3. CDR3 size: 14 residues. In germline, CDR1 is MNHEY, CDR2 SMNVEV (reference sequence). The CDR3 nucleotides are TGTGCCAGCAGTCCAGGGACAGGGGGCTACGAGCAGTACTTC. It yields the protein CASSPGTGGYEQYF.

The chain couples TRBV12-5 to TRBJ1-4; 8 positions agree with TRBD1. Germline CDR1 reads LGHNT; CDR2 reads FRNRAP. V was pared by 1 base and J by 13 bases, with 8 bases of the junction left unmatched. The CDR3 covers 14 residues. The chain's CDR3 is CASGLGQGFRGLFF. DNA for the CDR3: TGTGCTAGTGGTTTGGGACAGGGGTTTAGGGGACTGTTTTTT.

In the case of this clone: A much larger clone lies one base from this, so it may be a read error. The rearrangement uses TRBV7-9 and TRBJ1-1; the match to TRBD1 covers 10 bases. Germline values: CDR1 SEHNR, CDR2 FQNEAQ (reference sequence). V shed 4 bases and J 4 bases; nucleotides not matched to a gene: 3. CDR3 size: 14 residues. The CDR3 spells CASSWGQGSTEAFF. CDR3 in DNA: TGTGCCAGCAGCTGGGGACAGGGGAGCACTGAAGCTTTCTTT.

The chain is built from TRBV7-8 and TRBJ2-5; D possibly uses TRBD1 or TRBD2 (5 bases each). CDR3 length equals 14 residues. Germline lookup yields CDR1 SGHVS and CDR2 FQNEAQ. V was clipped by 5 bases and J by 5 bases, with 15 bases between them. The CDR3, as DNA: TGTGCCAGCAGCCCCCTGGGGGTTGGGGAGACCCAGTACTTC. Amino acid sequence: CASSPLGVGETQYF.

The CDR3 region has the DNA TGTGCCAGCAGCCAAAACCTGCTGGCCTACGAGCAGTACTTC. Translation: CASSQNLLAYEQYF. The chain links TRBV11-1 to TRBJ2-7; D unclear. The CDR3 is 14 amino acids. CDR1 is SGHAT and CDR2 is FQDESV in the germline V gene (reference sequence). V lost 5 bases, J lost 2 bases, and 13 bases lay in between.

This chain joins TRBV28 and TRBJ1-1; unclear D gene. The V and J ends lost 7 bases and 2 bases respectively, with 11 bases between them. The CDR3 is 13 residues long. CDR1 MDHEN and CDR2 SYDVKM come from the germline V gene. As DNA, the CDR3 is TGTGCCAGCATTCCGACACATAACACTGAAGCTTTCTTT. Residues: CASIPTHNTEAFF. Supplemented by reference TRBV28 and TRBJ1-1, the full variable domain reads DVKVTQSSRYLVKRTGEKVFLECVQDMDHENMFWYRQDPGLGLRLIYFSYDVKMKEKGDIPEGYSVSREKKERFSLILESASTNQTSMYLCASIPTHNTEAFFGQGTRLTVV.

For this clone: Other DNA sequences in this specimen translate into the identical CDR3. The J gene is TRBJ2-7, the V gene TRBV28, with D hard to call. The CDR3 consists of 13 residues. Trimming took 5 bases from V and 4 from J, leaving 12 bases between them. Germline CDR1 reads MDHEN; CDR2 reads SYDVKM. The CDR3 coding sequence is TGTGCCAGCAGTCCTGCGGACGGTTACGAGCAGTACTTC. It codes for CASSPADGYEQYF.

The CDR3 sequence is CASSEGILAAGDTQYF. The DNA for the CDR3 is TGTGCCAGCAGTGAGGGGATTCTAGCGGCCGGAGATACGCAGTATTTT. The chain has TRBV6-1 and TRBJ2-3, with TRBD2 matching over 7 bases. Per the germline V gene, CDR1 is MNHNS and CDR2 is SASEGT. V lost 3 bases, J lost 5 bases, and 11 bases stayed unmatched. This CDR3 is 16 amino acids long.

The chain recombines TRBV7-2 with TRBJ1-1; no clear D. V was trimmed by 4 bases and J by 0 bases, leaving 12 bases between them. This CDR3 has 15 amino acids. Germline assignment: CDR1 SGHTA and CDR2 FQGNSA. This chain's CDR3 is CASSYYGSMNTEAFF. The DNA of the CDR3 is TGTGCCAGCAGCTATTACGGATCGATGAACACTGAAGCTTTCTTT.

This clone was detected once. The rearrangement uses TRBV13 and TRBJ1-2; 9 bases are shared with TRBD1. The germline V gene has CDR1 PRHDT and CDR2 FYEKMQ (reference sequence). This CDR3 contains 16 residues. V trimming: 0 bases; J trimming: 4 bases; junction bases outside the gene matches: 6. The CDR3, as DNA: TGTGCCAGCAGCTTAGGCCAGGCGGGACAGGGCTATGGCTACACCTTC. Protein product: CASSLGQAGQGYGYTF.

J is TRBJ2-5 and V is TRBV5-8; 9 bases are a match to TRBD1. V gave up 4 bases and J gave up 4 bases; unmatched junction bases: 5. Germline V lookup: CDR1 SGHTS, CDR2 YDEGEE. CDR3 length: 14 residues. CDR3 bases: TGTGCCAGCAGCGCCGGGACAGGGTCAGAGACCCAGTACTTC. Its translation: CASSAGTGSETQYF. The whole variable domain, filled in from reference TRBV5-8 and TRBJ2-5, reads EAGVTQSPTHLIKTRGQQATLRCSPISGHTSVYWYQQALGLGLQFLLWYDEGEERNRGNFPPRFSGRQFPNYSSELNVNALELEDSALYLCASSAGTGSETQYFGPGTRLLVL.

V and J are TRBV19 and TRBJ2-5; 10 bases are shared with TRBD2. From germline, CDR1 is LNHDA and CDR2 SQIVND (reference sequence). J gave up 5 bases and V 3 bases, and 6 bases lay outside the gene matches. The length of the CDR3 is 15 residues. The CDR3 bases are TGTGCCAGTAGTATGTCCAGCGGGAGGGGGGAGACCCAGTACTTC. This translates into CASSMSSGRGETQYF.

This clone was observed once. V and J are TRBV29-1 and TRBJ2-5; D call uncertain. Trimming removed 7 bases at V and 7 bases at J, with 10 bases between. Looked up from germline, CDR1 is SQVTM and CDR2 is ANQGSEA. The CDR3 covers 10 residues. CDR3 region: CSAGSGTQYF. In DNA form, the CDR3 reads TGCAGCGCTGGTTCTGGGACCCAGTACTTC. Combining the CDR3 with reference TRBV29-1 and TRBJ2-5 gives the whole variable domain SAVISQKPSRDICQRGTSLTIQCQVDSQVTMMFWYRQQPGQSLTLIATANQGSEATYESGFVIDKFPISRPNLTFSTLTVSNMSPEDSSIYLCSAGSGTQYFGPGTRLLVL.